This TCR beta chain originates from a study of OX40 agonist ivuxolimab in advanced cancers. Overall study context: Dose-escalation subjects each had hepatocellular carcinoma, melanoma, renal cell or head and neck cancer. Around 40% of patients had received prior checkpoint inhibitor therapy.

CDR1 and CDR2 from the germline V gene are SGHRS and YFSETQ. Trimming shortened V by 0 bases and J by 4 bases, and 17 bases separated the two germline ends. CDR3 length: 16 amino acids. This clone has a handful of counts. TCRdb's table, derived via immunoSEQ multiplex PCR, lists solely in-frame clones and lacks some. The profile shows about 80,000 clones, about nine tenths of them singletons. Sequencing was performed on CD4+ or CD8+ T cells sorted from blood, taken in a trial of the OX40 agonist ivuxolimab. This chain links TRBV5-1 with TRBJ2-7, with D possibly called TRBD1 or TRBD2 (5 bases each). This TCR was recovered from an adult with an advanced solid tumor such as melanoma, head and neck, liver or kidney cancer. For the CDR3, the DNA is TGCGCCAGCAGCTTGGATGCCCCGGGACCTCAATACGAGCAGTACTTC. Translation gives CASSLDAPGPQYEQYF.